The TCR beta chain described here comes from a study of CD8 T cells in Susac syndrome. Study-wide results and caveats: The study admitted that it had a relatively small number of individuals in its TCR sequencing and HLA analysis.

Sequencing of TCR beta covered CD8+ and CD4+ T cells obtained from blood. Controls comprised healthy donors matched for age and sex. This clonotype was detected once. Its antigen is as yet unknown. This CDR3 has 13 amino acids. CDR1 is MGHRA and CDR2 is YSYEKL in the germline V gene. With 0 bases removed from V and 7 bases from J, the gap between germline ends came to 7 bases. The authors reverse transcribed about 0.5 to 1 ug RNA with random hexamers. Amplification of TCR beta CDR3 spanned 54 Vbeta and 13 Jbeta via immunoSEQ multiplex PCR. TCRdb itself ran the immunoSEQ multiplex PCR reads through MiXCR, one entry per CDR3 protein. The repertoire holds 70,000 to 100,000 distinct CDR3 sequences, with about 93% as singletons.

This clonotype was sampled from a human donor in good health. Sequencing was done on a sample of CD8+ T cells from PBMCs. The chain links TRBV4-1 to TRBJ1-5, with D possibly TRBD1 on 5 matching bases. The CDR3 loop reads CASSQDGDQPQHF. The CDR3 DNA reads TGCGCCAGCAGCCAAGACGGGGACCAGCCCCAGCATTTT.